This TCR beta chain was recorded in a study of vaccination effects on CD4 cells after COVID-19 (dated by TCRdb to between 2021 and 2024). Study-wide context: In the ViraFEST assay, PBMC were stimulated with viral peptide pools, and antigen-specific CD4+ T cell clonotypes were then identified by expansion using TCR sequencing. In both COVID-19 convalescent patients and infection-naive vaccine recipients, the study compared SARS-CoV-2 spike-specific CD4+ TCR repertoires from before mRNA vaccination with those from after it. Across the study, the median time from the second dose to post-vaccine sampling was 72 days (range 14 to 241). A few million PBMC per well were cultured in IMDM with about 5.1% human AB serum, 8.5 to 10 IU/ml IL-2 and gentamicin, plus 10 ug/ml peptides. A total of 10 COVID-19 convalescent patients and several SARS-CoV-2-naive healthy vaccine recipients were included in the full study. Cultures from other donors in the study were sequenced using the Oncomine TCR Beta short-read assay on an Illumina iSeq 100. Overall results and qualifications from the work: In healthy vaccine recipients, vaccine-induced clones were almost all SARS-CoV-2 mono-reactive, with only 1 of 255 cross-reactive with common cold coronaviruses. Limitations of the study were the small number of convalescent patients and the absence of early post-infection timepoints. Marked clonal contraction was observed in both infection-induced and vaccine-induced clones at late post-vaccination timepoints, consistent with waning T cell responses.

The library was obtained by the immunoSEQ multiplex PCR assay. DNA from the CD4+ T cells that had been cultured and isolated underwent TCR beta CDR3 sequencing. In the original analysis: Non-productive TCR sequences were discarded, and reads were trimmed to the CDR3 region, with only CDR3s of 7 or more amino acids retained. The MANAFEST web app was used to pick out antigen-specific clonotypes by comparing their expansion in peptide wells with that in reference cultures. For clones to be considered positive, expansion at FDR<0.05 versus reference and all other wells, an odds ratio above 5, and a frequency above 0.1% in two replicate wells were required. Cross-reactive clonotypes were defined as significantly expanded in SARS-CoV-2 spike wells and in at least one common cold coronavirus spike condition. Levenshtein distance calculated with the stringdist R package was used to assess CDR3 similarity, and unrooted trees were constructed with ape in R 3.6.1. The source is immuneACCESS, and TCRdb retained only in-frame sequences with V and J called. Part of the clones is not carried over; for the studies checked, unresolved V genes explain less than half of this, and the remainder is unexplained. V and J calls and clone size are given by that table; D and trimming were obtained from the DNA. The sample table lists about 66,000 clones, more than 60% of them with a count of one. Under 2.5% of the sample rests with the top ten.

Trimming costs V 8 bases and J 1 base, and their ends lie 14 bases apart. Reading from cysteine to phenylalanine, the CDR3 counts 14 amino acids. Only the CDR3 DNA stays, 42 bases, in frame from base 1. The germline V gene yields WSHSY for CDR1 and SAAADI for CDR2. After less than eleven days of culture, CD4+ T cells were isolated with the EasySep CD4+ T cell isolation kit. Participants received two doses of either the BNT162b2 or the mRNA-1273 mRNA SARS-CoV-2 vaccine. None of the healthy vaccine recipients had a prior SARS-CoV-2 infection, which was confirmed by nucleocapsid antibody tests that came back negative both before and after vaccination. On days 3 and 7, half of the culture medium was replaced with fresh IL-2-containing medium. Unless noted otherwise, every peptide stimulation condition was cultured in triplicate wells. PBMC were separated from whole blood using Ficoll-Paque Plus gradient centrifugation and were then either cryopreserved at -140C or used fresh. The QIAamp micro DNA kit was used to extract genomic DNA from the cultured CD4+ T cells.

Worth noting for this clone: What this receptor recognizes is not known. No much larger clonotype is one base removed from it; base qualities were not supplied.

The sequencing here drew on CD4+ T cells from PBMCs cultured without peptide, taken after COVID-19 vaccination. The clonotype originates from a human donor who received a COVID-19 vaccine. The V and J genes are TRBV10-2 and TRBJ1-1; no D segment can be confidently identified. The CDR3 is CASVPTHGNTEAFF. The DNA sequence follows: TGCGCCAGCGTCCCCACCCACGGGAACACTGAAGCTTTCTTT.